What follows are 32 T cell receptor beta chains derived from one specimen sequenced in a study of cytotoxic CD8 clonotypes in ibrutinib-treated CLL. The data were produced by immunoSEQ multiplex PCR, yet TCRdb's version contains in-frame clones alone and is incomplete. The data contain approximately 100,000 clones, approximately 77% of them singletons. This specimen was PBMCs, taken after 24 months of ibrutinib treatment. The receptors were gathered from a human donor with chronic lymphocytic leukemia.

This chain links TRBV29-1 with TRBJ2-4; TRBD1 aligns across 7 bases. Germline V gene sequence: CDR1 SQVTM, CDR2 ANQGSEA. This CDR3 has 14 amino acids. The V and J ends lost 4 bases and 1 base, in that order; junction bases with no gene match: 4. The CDR3 coding sequence is TGCAGCGTTGGGGACAGTGGGGCCAAAAACATTCAGTACTTC. As protein: CSVGDSGAKNIQYF. Combining the CDR3 with reference TRBV29-1 and TRBJ2-4 gives the whole variable domain SAVISQKPSRDICQRGTSLTIQCQVDSQVTMMFWYRQQPGQSLTLIATANQGSEATYESGFVIDKFPISRPNLTFSTLTVSNMSPEDSSIYLCSVGDSGAKNIQYFGAGTRLSVL.

V is TRBV5-1 and J is TRBJ2-6; D uncertain. The CDR3 extends over 14 amino acids. V was shortened by 5 bases and J by 0 bases, with 6 bases between the two germline ends. Germline V CDR1 and CDR2: SGHRS, YFSETQ. The CDR3 region has the DNA TGCGCCAGCAGGCTGAGCTCTGGGGCCAACGTCCTGACTTTC. Its protein is CASRLSSGANVLTF.

V gene TRBV18 combines with J gene TRBJ2-2; D gene ambiguous. The CDR3 is 13 residues long. Trimming cost V 5 bases and J 1 base, with 5 bases left between them. Germline CDR1 KGHSH, CDR2 LQKENI. The CDR3 loop is CASSVGNTGELFF. The CDR3 nucleotides are TGTGCCAGCTCAGTAGGGAACACCGGGGAGCTGTTTTTT.

The rearrangement links TRBV27 to TRBJ1-2, with a tentative D call TRBD1 (5 bases). This CDR3 has 15 residues. Trimming left V 5 bases short and J 0 bases short, with 13 bases between. The germline V gene encodes CDR1 MNHEY and CDR2 SMNVEV (reference sequence). Here the CDR3 DNA reads TGTGCCAGCAGTCCCGCGGGGCCTCCTAACTATGGCTACACCTTC. This sequence encodes CASSPAGPPNYGYTF.

This clone occurred once. The V gene is TRBV28, the J gene TRBJ2-1; 15 positions agree with TRBD2. In germline, CDR1 is MDHEN, CDR2 SYDVKM. This CDR3 region has 15 residues. Trimming cost V 2 bases and J 7 bases; bases outside gene matches: 0. The CDR3 nucleotides are TGTGCCAGCAGTTTAGGACTAGCGGGAGGGAATGAGCAGTTCTTC. Translation: CASSLGLAGGNEQFF.

This chain uses TRBV7-9 with TRBJ2-7; TRBD1 matches at 8 bases. The J segment lost 3 bases and the V segment lost 0 bases, leaving 1 base of the junction unmatched. Germline V gene sequence: CDR1 SEHNR, CDR2 FQNEAQ (reference sequence). This CDR3 contains 14 residues. The CDR3 sequence is CASSLAQGVYEQYF. CDR3 nucleotide sequence: TGTGCCAGCAGCTTAGCACAGGGGGTCTACGAGCAGTACTTC. Using reference TRBV7-9 and TRBJ2-7 for the parts outside the CDR3, the full variable domain is DTGVSQNPRHKITKRGQNVTFRCDPISEHNRLYWYRQTLGQGPEFLTYFQNEAQLEKSRLLSDRFSAERPKGSFSTLEIQRTEQGDSAMYLCASSLAQGVYEQYFGPGTRLTVT.

As for this clone: Other nucleotide sequences in the sample specify the same CDR3. The CDR3 loop is CASSRQGYEQYF. CDR3 DNA: TGTGCCAGCAGTCGACAGGGCTACGAGCAGTACTTC. V usage is TRBV14 and J usage is TRBJ2-7, with 7 bases fitting TRBD1. Germline loops: CDR1 SGHDN, CDR2 FVKESK. There are 12 residues in the CDR3. Trimming cost V 6 bases and J 3 bases; bases outside gene matches: 2.

The rearrangement links TRBV5-4 to TRBJ2-3; 9 nucleotides line up with TRBD2. The CDR3 consists of 15 residues. Germline CDR1 is SGHNT and CDR2 is YYREEE (reference sequence). Trimming took 0 bases from V and 5 from J; bases not matched to a gene: 4. CDR3 bases: TGTGCCAGCAGCTTGGGAAGCGGGAGGCTAGATACGCAGTATTTT. This encodes CASSLGSGRLDTQYF.

The chain uses TRBV7-6 and TRBJ1-1; TRBD1 agrees at 7 bases. The ends lost 1 base at V and 0 bases at J; junction bases unmatched: 8. This CDR3 spans 17 amino acids. Germline lookup yields CDR1 SGHVS and CDR2 FNYEAQ. In DNA, the CDR3 is TGTGCCAGCAGCTTAGAAGCGACAGGGACTATGAACACTGAAGCTTTCTTT. This sequence encodes CASSLEATGTMNTEAFF.

V usage is TRBV27 and J usage is TRBJ1-4, with TRBD1 identical over 8 bases. V was pared by 2 bases and J by 6 bases, with 8 bases of the junction left unmatched. Germline V gene sequence: CDR1 MNHEY, CDR2 SMNVEV (reference sequence). This CDR3 has 16 amino acids. CDR3 nucleotide sequence: TGTGCCAGCAGTTTAAGTTTCTGGACAGGGTATGAAAAACTGTTTTTT. It encodes CASSLSFWTGYEKLFF.

CDR3 nucleotides: TGTGCCAGCACTAGGGCAGATACGCAGTATTTT. This sequence encodes CASTRADTQYF. This rearrangement joins TRBV2 to TRBJ2-3; no clear D. V was cut by 7 bases and J by 4 bases, with 6 bases left in between. Germline-derived CDR1 and CDR2 are SNHLY and FYNNEI. This CDR3 has 11 amino acids.

The sample holds one count of this clone. The chain is built from TRBV29-1 and TRBJ2-3; D is undetermined. Germline CDR1 reads SQVTM; CDR2 reads ANQGSEA. Trimming took 1 base from V and 1 from J, leaving 3 bases between them. This CDR3 region has 12 residues. Here the CDR3 DNA reads TGCAGCGTTGAAGGGGGCACAGATACGCAGTATTTT. It codes for CSVEGGTDTQYF.

The chain uses TRBV19 and TRBJ2-7, with a weak D call TRBD2 (5 bases). Germline CDR1 is LNHDA and CDR2 is SQIVND (reference sequence). Trimming stripped 7 bases from V and 0 bases from J, with 10 bases between. The CDR3 loop spans 13 amino acids. In nucleotides, the CDR3 is TGTGCCAGTACCGCTCGGGGCTCCTACGAGCAGTACTTC. Residues: CASTARGSYEQYF.

This chain connects TRBV4-3 to TRBJ2-7; 10 bases are a match to TRBD2. The junction had 7 bases not matched to a gene; V was cut back by 0 bases and J by 5 bases. The germline gives CDR1 LGHNA, CDR2 YSLEER. The CDR3 contains 16 residues. Here the CDR3 reads CASSQDVAGGINEQYF. As DNA, the CDR3 is TGCGCCAGCAGCCAAGATGTAGCGGGGGGTATCAACGAGCAGTACTTC.

This sequence joins TRBV11-2 and TRBJ2-1; D remains unclear. The V and J ends lost 5 bases and 3 bases respectively, with 11 bases between them. CDR3 length equals 14 residues. The V gene's germline CDR1 is SGHAT and CDR2 FQNNGV. The CDR3 reads CASSGNGNYNEQFF. CDR3 DNA sequence: TGTGCCAGCAGCGGCAACGGCAACTACAATGAGCAGTTCTTC.

J is TRBJ2-1 and V is TRBV19; the match to TRBD2 covers 12 bases. This CDR3 is built from 15 residues. With 3 bases clipped from V and 7 bases from J, the junction kept 4 bases outside the gene matches. The germline CDR1 and CDR2 sequences are LNHDA and SQIVND (reference sequence). CDR3 nucleotides: TGTGCCAGTAGTATGACTAGCGGGAGAGGGAATGAGCAGTTCTTC. It translates to CASSMTSGRGNEQFF. Full variable domain (rest looked up from reference TRBV19 and TRBJ2-1): DGGITQSPKYLFRKEGQNVTLSCEQNLNHDAMYWYRQDPGQGLRLIYYSQIVNDFQKGDIAEGYSVSREKKESFPLTVTSAQKNPTAFYLCASSMTSGRGNEQFFGPGTRLTVL.

The rearrangement uses TRBV18 and TRBJ2-7; either TRBD1 or TRBD2 may fit D (5 bases each). Per germline, CDR1 KGHSH and CDR2 LQKENI. Trimming removed 5 bases from V and 1 base from J, with 12 bases in between. The CDR3 is made up of 14 amino acids. The CDR3 here is CASSARDHSYEQYF. Here the CDR3 DNA reads TGTGCCAGCTCAGCCCGGGACCATTCCTACGAGCAGTACTTC.

This clone occurred a few times. The chain joins TRBV7-9 to TRBJ2-7; D uncertain. The CDR3 is made up of 12 amino acids. The germline V gene has CDR1 SEHNR and CDR2 FQNEAQ (reference sequence). Trimming pared 2 bases from V and 5 bases from J, leaving 7 bases between. The CDR3 coding sequence is TGTGCCAGCAGCTTAAAGTGGGACGAGCAGTACTTC. This codes for CASSLKWDEQYF.

The rearrangement uses TRBV9 and TRBJ2-2; 8 positions match TRBD2. The CDR3 is made up of 15 amino acids. Germline CDR1 and CDR2: SGDLS and YYNGEE. The V and J ends lost 0 bases and 7 bases, in that order; junction bases with no gene match: 5. The chain's CDR3 is CASSVAGGLGGELFF. The CDR3 DNA reads TGTGCCAGCAGCGTAGCGGGAGGGCTAGGCGGGGAGCTGTTTTTT.

V gene TRBV5-1 combines with J gene TRBJ2-1; maybe TRBD2 (5 bases). This CDR3 has 13 residues. Germline CDR1 SGHRS, CDR2 YFSETQ. V gave up 2 bases and J gave up 8 bases, with 11 bases separating them. The chain's CDR3 is CASSFEGVDEQFF. For the CDR3, the DNA is TGCGCCAGCAGCTTTGAGGGAGTCGATGAGCAGTTCTTC.

The rearrangement links TRBV28 to TRBJ2-7; the D gene is possibly TRBD1 (6 bases). V was pared by 8 bases and J by 0 bases, with 17 bases between. This CDR3 is 15 amino acids long. Germline values: CDR1 MDHEN, CDR2 SYDVKM. CDR3 DNA sequence: TGTGCCAGCGGGCCTCCAGTGGGGGCCTCCTACGAGCAGTACTTC. Translation gives CASGPPVGASYEQYF.

There are a few counts of this clone. This sequence joins TRBV5-1 and TRBJ2-1; TRBD2 matches 9 bases. Per the germline V gene, CDR1 is SGHRS and CDR2 is YFSETQ. Losses at the gene ends were 2 bases for V and 1 base for J; bases not matched to a gene: 4. The CDR3 covers 16 residues. CDR3 nucleotide sequence: TGCGCCAGCAGCTTTGGCGGGAGGGCGTCCTACAATGAGCAGTTCTTC. Its protein product is CASSFGGRASYNEQFF. Variable domain in full (rest from reference TRBV5-1 and TRBJ2-1): KAGVTQTPRYLIKTRGQQVTLSCSPISGHRSVSWYQQTPGQGLQFLFEYFSETQRNKGNFPGRFSGRQFSNSRSEMNVSTLELGDSALYLCASSFGGRASYNEQFFGPGTRLTVL.

J is TRBJ2-3 and V is TRBV19, with D perhaps TRBD1 or TRBD2 (5 bases each). The CDR3 consists of 14 residues. Between the trimmed V and J ends, which lost 3 bases and 2 bases, there was a span of 9 bases. In germline, CDR1 is LNHDA, CDR2 SQIVND (reference sequence). The CDR3 sequence: CASSIGDPTDTQYF. CDR3 bases: TGTGCCAGTAGTATTGGGGACCCCACAGATACGCAGTATTTT.

This sequence joins TRBV7-2 and TRBJ2-1; TRBD2 matches 16 bases. There are 17 residues in the CDR3. The V gene's germline CDR1 is SGHTA and CDR2 FQGNSA. Trimming removed 3 bases from V and 6 bases from J; junction bases left unmatched: 5. CDR3 DNA: TGTGCCAGCAGCTTCGCAGGGACTAGCGGGAGGGTCAATGAGCAGTTCTTC. Its translation: CASSFAGTSGRVNEQFF.

The V gene is TRBV2, the J gene TRBJ2-5, with D hard to call. Germline V gives CDR1 SNHLY, CDR2 FYNNEI. The CDR3 has 14 residues. Trimming left V 2 bases short and J 1 base short, with 8 bases between. CDR3 protein: CASSETIPQETQYF. The CDR3 bases are TGTGCCAGCAGTGAAACCATTCCCCAAGAGACCCAGTACTTC.

This clone was picked up one time. V and J are TRBV27 and TRBJ2-7, with 9 bases identical to TRBD1. With 1 base clipped from V and 9 bases from J, the junction kept 16 bases outside the gene matches. Germline V CDR1 and CDR2: MNHEY, SMNVEV (reference sequence). The CDR3 is 17 residues long. The CDR3 here is CASSLWAGTGFPLGQYF. The CDR3 DNA reads as TGTGCCAGCAGTTTATGGGCCGGGACAGGGTTCCCCCTAGGGCAGTACTTC.

V gene TRBV11-2 combines with J gene TRBJ1-4, with TRBD1 matching 12 bases. Trimming took 3 bases from V and 15 from J; bases not matched to a gene: 8. The CDR3 runs 14 residues. Germline assignment: CDR1 SGHAT and CDR2 FQNNGV. CDR3 region: CASSFRDRGRGVFF. The CDR3 DNA follows: TGTGCCAGCAGCTTCCGGGACAGGGGGCGCGGGGTGTTTTTT.

This clone was seen a few times. The genes are TRBV2 and TRBJ1-2; 7 nucleotides agree with TRBD1. CDR3 size: 13 residues. The germline V gene has CDR1 SNHLY and CDR2 FYNNEI. Trimming removed 10 bases from V and 6 bases from J; junction bases left unmatched: 11. CDR3 DNA sequence: TGTGCCACCCAGGGGACAGACGGAGATGGCTACACCTTC. Translated, it gives CATQGTDGDGYTF.

Only a few counts were recorded for this clone. The V call is TRBV7-2, the J call TRBJ1-6, with no clear D. This CDR3 is built from 15 residues. Trimming took off 4 bases at V and 5 bases at J, with 12 bases between the two ends. Germline CDR1 reads SGHTA; CDR2 reads FQGNSA. The CDR3 sequence is CASSYRTGDNSPLHF. The CDR3 nucleotides are TGTGCCAGCAGCTACCGGACGGGAGATAATTCACCCCTCCACTTT. The full variable domain, rest sourced from reference TRBV7-2 and TRBJ1-6, is GAGVSQSPSNKVTEKGKDVELRCDPISGHTALYWYRQSLGQGLEFLIYFQGNSAPDKSGLPSDRFSAERTGGSVSTLTIQRTQQEDSAVYLCASSYRTGDNSPLHFGNGTRLTVT.

In this sample, this clone turned up a few times. The chain uses TRBV4-2 and TRBJ2-7; 7 positions agree with TRBD2. The J call may be in error: the DNA end matches TRBJ2-1 better. CDR1 is LGHNA, CDR2 YNFKEQ, per germline. The CDR3 covers 13 residues. The CDR3 nucleotides are TGTGCCAGCAGCCAAGTTACCCGCGGGGGGCAGTTCTTC. It codes for CASSQVTRGGQFF.

The chain carries TRBV2 and TRBJ2-7, with 7 positions matching TRBD1. The CDR3 runs 12 residues. CDR1 is SNHLY, CDR2 FYNNEI, per germline. Trimming took 7 bases from V and 5 from J; bases not matched to a gene: 5. This CDR3 reads CASKQGKHEQYF. In DNA, the CDR3 is TGTGCCAGCAAACAGGGGAAGCACGAGCAGTACTTC.

The rearrangement joins TRBV7-2 to TRBJ2-7; 8 nucleotides agree with TRBD2. The CDR3 totals 14 residues. Per the germline V gene, CDR1 is SGHTA and CDR2 is FQGNSA. Trimming removed 5 bases from V and 0 bases from J; junction bases left unmatched: 3. The CDR3 DNA reads as TGTGCCAGCAGCGGGACTAGGACCTCCTACGAGCAGTACTTC. Its translation is CASSGTRTSYEQYF.